This TCR beta chain was retrieved from a study of cytomegalovirus exposure and HLA in healthy donors. Overall study results and limits: Later analysis identified a missense DCLRE1C variant that was linked to TCR beta V- and J-gene trimming. The study put 150 to 200 TCR beta chains on its list as cytomegalovirus-associated. Reports indicated that the classifier achieved high specificity and sensitivity in diagnosing cytomegalovirus status. The study carried out a later analysis of TCR beta sequences. It associated some 18,000 of them with specific HLA alleles at a false discovery rate of 0.05.

Concerning this clone: The antigen is not known.

60 Vbeta and 13 Jbeta primers were used in PCR. Sequencing was performed with immunoSEQ multiplex PCR; in TCRdb, only in-frame clones are kept and a portion is missing. The sample contains some 150,000 clones, 77% of which appear only once. Germline V gene data show CDR1 as MNHEY and CDR2 as SVGAGI. CDR3 length: 14 residues. The V and J ends lost 5 bases and 2 bases, in that order; junction bases with no gene match: 3. The rearrangement joins TRBV6-5 to TRBJ1-2; TRBD1 aligns across 9 bases. The TCR originated in a female donor in good health and CMV-seronegative. Input material: PBMCs. Here the CDR3 DNA reads TGTGCCAGCAGTCGAGGGACAGGGAACTATGGCTACACCTTC. Translating it yields CASSRGTGNYGYTF.